This T cell receptor (beta chain) was captured by sequencing in a study of beta chain features in type 1 diabetes. Study-level background: The study examined 107,917,701 sorted cells across all samples.

The study reverse transcribed the entire isolated RNA, so it sequenced expressed TCRB transcripts. Sequencing was performed with immunoSEQ multiplex PCR; in TCRdb, only in-frame clones are kept and a portion is missing. The sample yields around 330,000 clones, roughly 11% seen once. This clone has just a few counts. There are 16 residues in the CDR3. V lost 5 bases and J lost 7; bases outside the gene matches: 10. Looked up from germline, CDR1 is SGHTA and CDR2 is FQGNSA. The chain combines TRBV7-2 with TRBJ1-4; 10 bases align to TRBD1. This sequence originates from a woman in her twenties or thirties in good health. Sequences were obtained from naive CD4+ T cells from blood. As DNA, the CDR3 is TGTGCCAGCAGCCTTCGACAGGGGGCTAACGGTGAAAAACTGTTTTTT. Amino acids: CASSLRQGANGEKLFF.